Listed below are T cell receptor beta chains from one sample, sequenced in a study of blood T cell repertoires in COVID-19. TCRdb keeps only in-frame clones here, not all; method: immunoSEQ multiplex PCR. The profile shows 350,000 to 450,000 clones, 70% to 90% of them singletons. What was sequenced was PBMCs or T cells enriched from blood (not recorded which). Receptors were obtained from a man aged 40-49 years in a cohort exposed to, infected with or recovered from COVID-19 (not recorded which). CDR3s include the opening cysteine and the closing phenylalanine or tryptophan. A D gene is named only where the DNA matches it firmly. A row's size may be missing; if present it is once, few, many or a size class.

d_gene: TRBD1; abundance: few; v_gene: TRBV5-1; j_gene: TRBJ1-4; CDR3aa: CASSSSVQGGEKLFF; CDR3nt: TGCGCCAGCAGCTCCTCAGTACAGGGGGGAGAAAAACTGTTTTTT
d_gene: TRBD1; abundance: NA; v_gene: TRBV3-1/TRBV3-2; j_gene: TRBJ2-1; CDR3aa: CASSQEGTGGEQFF; CDR3nt: TGTGCCAGCAGCCAAGAGGGGACAGGTGGCGAGCAGTTCTTC
d_gene: NA; abundance: NA; v_gene: TRBV28; j_gene: TRBJ2-5; CDR3aa: CASSPPFGQQETQYF; CDR3nt: TGTGCCAGCAGTCCGCCGTTTGGGCAACAAGAGACCCAGTACTTC
d_gene: NA; abundance: NA; v_gene: TRBV19; j_gene: TRBJ1-2; CDR3aa: CASSSFITGSDYGYTF; CDR3nt: TGTGCCAGTAGTAGCTTCATAACAGGGAGCGACTATGGCTACACCTTC
d_gene: TRBD2; abundance: NA; v_gene: TRBV4-1; j_gene: TRBJ2-1; CDR3aa: CASSQETTSGSSEQFF; CDR3nt: TGCGCCAGCAGCCAAGAGACCACTAGCGGGAGCAGTGAGCAGTTCTTC
d_gene: TRBD1; abundance: NA; v_gene: TRBV7-2; j_gene: TRBJ1-4; CDR3aa: CASSFSEAGGKLFF; CDR3nt: TGTGCCAGCAGCTTTTCGGAAGCAGGGGGAAAACTGTTTTTT
d_gene: NA; abundance: NA; v_gene: TRBV5-3; j_gene: TRBJ2-7; CDR3aa: CARSRSKDRNNYEQYF; CDR3nt: TGTGCCAGAAGCCGGTCGAAAGACAGAAACAACTACGAGCAGTACTTC
d_gene: TRBD1; abundance: NA; v_gene: TRBV18; j_gene: TRBJ1-4; CDR3aa: CASSPGQDEKLFF; CDR3nt: TGTGCCAGCTCACCTGGACAGGATGAAAAACTGTTTTTT
d_gene: NA; abundance: NA; v_gene: TRBV30; j_gene: TRBJ1-1; CDR3aa: CAWSLRGLHTEAFF; CDR3nt: TGTGCCTGGAGTCTTAGGGGTCTTCACACTGAAGCTTTCTTT
d_gene: NA; abundance: NA; v_gene: TRBV5-6; j_gene: TRBJ1-2; CDR3aa: CASSRGGVYGYTF; CDR3nt: TGTGCCAGCAGCCGCGGGGGCGTCTATGGCTACACCTTC
d_gene: TRBD2; abundance: few; v_gene: TRBV6-5; j_gene: TRBJ2-1; CDR3aa: CASKGLAGGYNEQFF; CDR3nt: TGTGCCAGCAAAGGATTAGCGGGAGGGTACAATGAGCAGTTCTTC
d_gene: TRBD1; abundance: NA; v_gene: TRBV6-5; j_gene: TRBJ1-3; CDR3aa: CASSYRQGNSGNTIYF; CDR3nt: TGTGCCAGCAGTTATCGACAGGGGAACAGTGGAAACACCATATATTTT
d_gene: TRBD1; abundance: NA; v_gene: TRBV19; j_gene: TRBJ1-2; CDR3aa: CASSLSGTGPYGYTF; CDR3nt: TGTGCCAGTAGCCTCTCCGGGACAGGACCCTATGGCTACACCTTC
d_gene: TRBD2; abundance: NA; v_gene: TRBV10-1; j_gene: TRBJ2-1; CDR3aa: CASSEELAELYNEQFF; CDR3nt: TGCGCCAGCAGTGAGGAACTAGCGGAGCTATACAATGAGCAGTTCTTC
d_gene: NA; abundance: NA; v_gene: TRBV27; j_gene: TRBJ2-3; CDR3aa: CASKDGSHFTDTQYF; CDR3nt: TGTGCCAGCAAGGACGGGAGTCACTTCACAGATACGCAGTATTTT
d_gene: TRBD2; abundance: once; v_gene: TRBV6-5; j_gene: TRBJ2-7; CDR3aa: CASRAGTSTYEQYF; CDR3nt: TGTGCCAGCAGGGCCGGGACTAGCACCTACGAGCAGTACTTC
d_gene: NA; abundance: NA; v_gene: TRBV5-5; j_gene: TRBJ2-7; CDR3aa: CASSSPGRGPGEQYF; CDR3nt: TGTGCCAGCAGCTCCCCCGGGAGGGGGCCGGGCGAGCAGTACTTC
d_gene: NA; abundance: NA; v_gene: TRBV12-2; j_gene: TRBJ2-4; CDR3aa: CASRLGASGDILAKNIQYF; CDR3nt: TGTGCAAGTCGCTTAGGGGCTAGCGGGGATATATTAGCCAAAAACATTCAGTACTTC
d_gene: TRBD2; abundance: few; v_gene: TRBV2; j_gene: TRBJ2-1; CDR3aa: CASSGGLAASYNEQFF; CDR3nt: TGTGCCAGCAGTGGGGGACTAGCGGCTTCCTACAATGAGCAGTTCTTC
d_gene: TRBD1; abundance: NA; v_gene: TRBV19; j_gene: TRBJ1-2; CDR3aa: CASSHRDRAGYGYTF; CDR3nt: TGTGCCAGTAGTCACCGGGACAGGGCGGGCTATGGCTACACCTTC
d_gene: NA; abundance: NA; v_gene: TRBV19; j_gene: TRBJ1-2; CDR3aa: CASNIQGAYGYTF; CDR3nt: TGTGCCAGTAATATCCAGGGCGCCTATGGCTACACCTTC
d_gene: NA; abundance: NA; v_gene: TRBV4-2; j_gene: TRBJ2-7; CDR3aa: CASSQGRGTYEQYF; CDR3nt: TGTGCCAGCAGCCAAGGCCGGGGGACCTACGAGCAGTACTTC
d_gene: TRBD2; abundance: NA; v_gene: TRBV6-5; j_gene: TRBJ2-5; CDR3aa: CASTVGGRETQYF; CDR3nt: TGTGCCAGCACGGTGGGAGGGAGGGAGACCCAGTACTTC
d_gene: NA; abundance: NA; v_gene: TRBV23-1; j_gene: TRBJ1-1; CDR3aa: CASSQSFETVRNTEAFF; CDR3nt: TGCGCCAGCAGTCAATCGTTCGAGACAGTGCGGAACACTGAAGCTTTCTTT
d_gene: TRBD1; abundance: NA; v_gene: TRBV28; j_gene: TRBJ1-1; CDR3aa: CASSLPFPGQGSEAFF; CDR3nt: TGTGCCAGCAGTCTTCCATTTCCGGGACAGGGCTCTGAAGCTTTCTTT
d_gene: NA; abundance: NA; v_gene: TRBV18; j_gene: TRBJ1-4; CDR3aa: CASSPDRRGEKLFF; CDR3nt: TGTGCCAGCTCACCCGACAGAAGGGGTGAAAAACTGTTTTTT
d_gene: NA; abundance: few; v_gene: TRBV18; j_gene: TRBJ2-1; CDR3aa: CASSPGSGPNEQFF; CDR3nt: TGTGCCAGCTCACCGGGGTCAGGGCCCAATGAGCAGTTCTTC
d_gene: NA; abundance: NA; v_gene: TRBV6-5; j_gene: TRBJ1-4; CDR3aa: CASSYGGSLNEKLFF; CDR3nt: TGTGCCAGCAGTTACGGCGGCAGTCTTAATGAAAAACTGTTTTTT
d_gene: NA; abundance: NA; v_gene: TRBV6-5; j_gene: TRBJ2-3; CDR3aa: CASSSDPGASTDTQYF; CDR3nt: TGTGCCAGCAGTTCGGACCCGGGAGCTAGCACAGATACGCAGTATTTT
d_gene: TRBD1; abundance: NA; v_gene: TRBV30; j_gene: TRBJ1-5; CDR3aa: CAWRGQMNQPQHF; CDR3nt: TGTGCCTGGAGGGGACAGATGAATCAGCCCCAGCATTTT
d_gene: TRBD1; abundance: NA; v_gene: TRBV5-4; j_gene: TRBJ1-2; CDR3aa: CASSLNRDRAGGYTF; CDR3nt: TGTGCCAGCAGCTTGAACCGGGACAGGGCGGGCGGCTACACCTTC
d_gene: TRBD2; abundance: NA; v_gene: TRBV2; j_gene: TRBJ2-7; CDR3aa: CASSEDGGRHYEQYF; CDR3nt: TGTGCCAGCAGTGAAGATGGCGGGAGACACTACGAGCAGTACTTC
d_gene: NA; abundance: NA; v_gene: TRBV5-1; j_gene: TRBJ2-7; CDR3aa: CASSLVGRSYEQYF; CDR3nt: TGCGCCAGCAGCTTGGTTGGCCGTTCCTACGAGCAGTACTTC
d_gene: TRBD1; abundance: NA; v_gene: TRBV19; j_gene: TRBJ2-1; CDR3aa: CASSSTGQGGEQFF; CDR3nt: TGTGCCAGTAGTTCTACGGGACAGGGAGGTGAGCAGTTCTTC
d_gene: TRBD1; abundance: NA; v_gene: TRBV19; j_gene: TRBJ2-7; CDR3aa: CASSIGQASYYEQYF; CDR3nt: TGTGCCAGTAGTATTGGACAGGCCAGTTACTACGAGCAGTACTTC
d_gene: TRBD1; abundance: NA; v_gene: TRBV19; j_gene: TRBJ1-5; CDR3aa: CAATGGVGQPQHF; CDR3nt: TGTGCCGCCACAGGGGGCGTAGGTCAGCCCCAGCATTTT
d_gene: NA; abundance: NA; v_gene: TRBV10-3; j_gene: TRBJ1-3; CDR3aa: CAIREFEGELSGNTIYF; CDR3nt: TGTGCCATCAGGGAATTCGAAGGGGAACTCTCTGGAAACACCATATATTTT
d_gene: NA; abundance: NA; v_gene: TRBV2; j_gene: TRBJ1-3; CDR3aa: CASSAAARGSGNTIYF; CDR3nt: TGTGCCAGCAGTGCGGCGGCAAGGGGGTCTGGAAACACCATATATTTT
d_gene: NA; abundance: NA; v_gene: TRBV6-5; j_gene: TRBJ1-5; CDR3aa: CASSYSGREDQPQHF; CDR3nt: TGTGCCAGCAGTTACTCGGGCAGGGAGGATCAGCCCCAGCATTTT
d_gene: TRBD1; abundance: NA; v_gene: TRBV5-6; j_gene: TRBJ2-7; CDR3aa: CASSLRQGRNEQYF; CDR3nt: TGTGCCAGCAGCTTGAGACAGGGGAGGAACGAGCAGTACTTC
d_gene: TRBD2; abundance: NA; v_gene: TRBV19; j_gene: TRBJ2-1; CDR3aa: CASSGPGTSDTEQFF; CDR3nt: TGTGCCAGTAGTGGACCCGGGACTAGCGATACTGAGCAGTTCTTC
d_gene: TRBD1; abundance: NA; v_gene: TRBV19; j_gene: TRBJ1-2; CDR3aa: CASSGTGAAVYGYTF; CDR3nt: TGTGCCAGTAGTGGGACAGGGGCCGCGGTATATGGCTACACCTTC
d_gene: TRBD2; abundance: once; v_gene: TRBV9; j_gene: TRBJ2-2; CDR3aa: CASSVDGRGTGELFF; CDR3nt: TGTGCCAGCAGCGTAGACGGGAGGGGAACCGGGGAGCTGTTTTTT
d_gene: NA; abundance: NA; v_gene: TRBV6-4; j_gene: TRBJ1-2; CDR3aa: CASSESGETNYGYTF; CDR3nt: TGTGCCAGCAGCGAATCAGGGGAAACTAACTATGGCTACACCTTC
d_gene: TRBD2; abundance: NA; v_gene: TRBV9; j_gene: TRBJ2-1; CDR3aa: CASSVGTSGSTEQFF; CDR3nt: TGTGCCAGCAGCGTAGGGACTAGCGGGAGTACTGAGCAGTTCTTC
d_gene: TRBD1; abundance: NA; v_gene: TRBV15; j_gene: TRBJ2-2; CDR3aa: CATSRVRDRGQRAELFF; CDR3nt: TGTGCCACCAGCAGAGTTAGGGACAGGGGGCAACGCGCGGAGCTGTTTTTT
d_gene: NA; abundance: NA; v_gene: TRBV24-1; j_gene: TRBJ2-5; CDR3aa: CATSDSRGSQETQYF; CDR3nt: TGTGCCACCAGTGATTCAAGAGGGAGTCAAGAGACCCAGTACTTC
d_gene: NA; abundance: few; v_gene: TRBV18; j_gene: TRBJ1-3; CDR3aa: CASSHPSRGAGNTIYF; CDR3nt: TGTGCCAGCTCACACCCATCCAGGGGTGCTGGAAACACCATATATTTT
d_gene: TRBD1; abundance: NA; v_gene: TRBV30; j_gene: TRBJ2-3; CDR3aa: CAWSRQGIGADTQYF; CDR3nt: TGTGCCTGGAGCCGACAGGGGATCGGGGCAGATACGCAGTATTTT
d_gene: NA; abundance: NA; v_gene: TRBV5-1; j_gene: TRBJ1-1; CDR3aa: CASSLGADWTEAFF; CDR3nt: TGCGCCAGCAGCTTAGGGGCCGATTGGACTGAAGCTTTCTTT
d_gene: TRBD1; abundance: NA; v_gene: TRBV6-5; j_gene: TRBJ1-6; CDR3aa: CASKGQNNSPLHF; CDR3nt: TGTGCCAGCAAGGGACAGAATAATTCACCCCTCCACTTT